This record looks at one T cell receptor (beta chain) sequence and its context. These data originate in a study of blood T cell repertoires in COVID-19. The assay was immunoSEQ multiplex PCR, and TCRdb's table has in-frame clones only and misses some. This sample has about 200,000 clones; about 85% occur once, and the top ten carry 20% to 25%. Source material: peripheral blood. This TCR derives from a man aged 60 to 75 with active or convalescent COVID-19.

In DNA form, the CDR3 reads TGTGCCAGCAGCCTTTGGACTAGCGGGGGCCACGAGCAGTACTTC. Protein sequence: CASSLWTSGGHEQYF. This sequence joins TRBV11-2 and TRBJ2-7; 13 nucleotides align to TRBD2. The CDR3 contains 15 residues. After removal of 5 bases from V and 5 bases from J, the junction contained 6 bases not matched to a gene. CDR1 is SGHAT and CDR2 is FQNNGV in the germline V gene.